This TCR beta chain was identified during a study of tumor-infiltrating lymphocytes in primary liver carcinoma (TCRdb year 2017). Looking at the study overall: Between November 2015 and March 2016, about five patients in China with histopathologically diagnosed primary liver carcinoma had surgical resection. TCRbeta repertoire sequencing, expression microarrays and whole-exome sequencing were combined in the study across five regions of each liver tumor, with adjacent normal tissue and blood also included. High reproducibility was observed for the technical replicate repertoires, with mean shared-clone rates around 0.9 and correlation coefficients above 0.98. Each sample produced about 3.5 to 8 million productive TCRbeta reads, and read depth showed no significant difference between tissue types. TCRbeta repertoire sequencing covered 35 or so specimens from 5 patients: 25 tumor regions, 5 adjacent noncancerous liver tissues and 5 peripheral blood samples. Hepatocellular carcinoma (four) or combined HCC and intrahepatic cholangiocarcinoma (one) was present in the five patients, who were three men and two women aged 30 to 69 years. The tumors of the five patients were staged as T1-T3 N0M0, with maximum diameters ranging from about 4.2 to 10 cm.

Broad study findings and their caveats: Only a few patients were included in the study, and the authors note that the findings should be validated in a larger study. Because sequencing covered only the TCR beta chain and unpaired alpha chains were not captured, true repertoire diversity is likely underestimated. The top 250 clones accounted for a significantly greater share of the repertoire in tumors than in blood (p = 0.039). Because the samples were bulk and unsorted, CD4+ and CD8+ T cell repertoires could not be compared. Repertoire overlap was found to be higher between tumor regions (mean approximately 35%) than between tumor-adjacent (roughly 17%) or tumor-blood (around 14%) pairs, consistent with antigen-driven expansion.

Starting from about 550 ng total RNA, TCRbeta-specific cDNA was produced by reverse transcription with a constant-region primer and ProtoScript II reverse transcriptase. The TCRbeta libraries were prepared through three rounds of nested multiplex PCR following a slightly modified ARM-PCR procedure. Each of the first two PCR rounds ran for nine to ten cycles and used multiplex TRBV1-TRBV30 forward primers together with a Cbeta reverse primer. Sample barcodes and Illumina adapters were added in a final 25-cycle PCR using Deep VentR polymerase. Amplicons of 200-500 bp were gel-purified with a QIAquick gel extraction kit before sequencing. An Illumina HiSeq 2500 was used to sequence the TCRbeta amplicons with 250-bp paired-end reads. As for how the authors treated the data: Quality trimming of reads was performed with Trimmomatic v0.33, and paired reads were merged with FLASH v1.2.11 so that full CDR3 sequences could be recovered. V, D and J germline segments were assigned to the rearranged TCRbeta sequences by MiGEC v1.2.1b. Clonotype statistics and Shannon-Wiener diversity indices were computed with VDJtools v1.0.0. Except for diversity analysis, only each sample's 250 most abundant clonotypes were used in subsequent analyses to reduce sampling bias. In TCRdb, the public reads were trimmed at Q25 with fastp and aligned with MiXCR, with productive beta chains retained. Entries are consolidated by CDR3 protein sequence, retaining the most common genes and DNA. The V and J calls follow TCRdb's processing rather than the paper's. For this sample there are hundreds of thousands of distinct CDR3 sequences; around three fifths appear just once. Approximately 15% of the sample is in the top ten clones.

This clonotype was recorded at least ten times. No antigen is known for it. No quality values exist for individual bases; no much larger clone is one base distant. Compared with germline, V lacks 8 bases and J lacks 0 bases; bases without a gene match: 4. From cysteine to phenylalanine, the CDR3 is 14 amino acids long. Only the CDR3 region is kept as DNA, spanning 42 bases read in frame from base 1. Per the germline V gene, MNHEY is the CDR1 and SVGEGT is the CDR2. TRIzol reagent was used to extract blood RNA from unsorted whole blood, while the DNeasy Blood & Tissue kit provided the germline DNA. Patients had chronic HBV infection and were treatment-naive at sampling. Around 3.6 milliliters of peripheral blood were collected into K2EDTA tubes before surgery.

The receptor's source is a woman aged 25 to 39 with primary liver carcinoma and hepatitis B virus infection. Sequencing was done on a sample of peripheral blood. The V and J genes are TRBV6-2 or TRBV6-3 and TRBJ2-3, with TRBD2 identical over 8 junction bases. In nucleotide form, the sequence is TGTGCCAGCGCCCTAGCGGGCAGCACAGATACGCAGTATTTT. Its translation is CASALAGSTDTQYF.